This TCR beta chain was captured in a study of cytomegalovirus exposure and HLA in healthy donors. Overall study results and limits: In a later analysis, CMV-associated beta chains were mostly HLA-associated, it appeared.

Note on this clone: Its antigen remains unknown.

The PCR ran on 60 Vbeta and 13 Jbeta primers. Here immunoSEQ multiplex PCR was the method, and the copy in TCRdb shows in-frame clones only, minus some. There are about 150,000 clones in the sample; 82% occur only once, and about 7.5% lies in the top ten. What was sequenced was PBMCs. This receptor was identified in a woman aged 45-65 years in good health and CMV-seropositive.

CDR3 in amino acids: CASSLGIRGAGELFF. The CDR3 DNA is TGTGCCAGCAGCTTAGGTATAAGGGGCGCCGGGGAGCTGTTTTTT. The V call is TRBV7-2, the J call TRBJ2-2; TRBD1 is a possible D gene (5 bases). CDR1 and CDR2 from the germline V gene are SGHTA and FQGNSA. The germline V and J ends were trimmed by 1 base and 6 bases, with 12 bases remaining between them. CDR3 length: 15 amino acids.